This TCR beta chain was captured in a study of blood T cells in healthy people across ages. Study details: The capture of about one barcoded beta molecule per two T cells was achieved by template switching.

Using a J-beta primer mix together with a sample-barcoded 5' primer, a second PCR was run for roughly 6 to 12 cycles. TCRdb passed the 5' RACE reads through MiXCR, listing each CDR3 protein once. The sample yields 1.5 million to 2 million distinct CDR3 sequences, about 35% seen once. A word on this clonotype: What it binds is unknown.

Overall study results and limits: It was held that diversity estimates obtained from one million T cells represented underestimates. Relative to aged donors, long-lived donors carried more naive CD4+ cells and displayed higher diversity.

V was cut by 6 bases and J by 4 bases, with 10 bases left in between. The V gene's germline CDR1 is SEHNR and CDR2 FQNEAQ (reference sequence). The CDR3 has 13 residues. The receptor comes from a woman in her 30s in good health. Sequencing used blood. V is TRBV7-9 and J is TRBJ2-1; D remains ambiguous. The CDR3 region is CASSGPGYNEQFF. Written as DNA, the CDR3 is TGTGCCAGCAGTGGCCCGGGTTACAATGAGCAGTTCTTC.